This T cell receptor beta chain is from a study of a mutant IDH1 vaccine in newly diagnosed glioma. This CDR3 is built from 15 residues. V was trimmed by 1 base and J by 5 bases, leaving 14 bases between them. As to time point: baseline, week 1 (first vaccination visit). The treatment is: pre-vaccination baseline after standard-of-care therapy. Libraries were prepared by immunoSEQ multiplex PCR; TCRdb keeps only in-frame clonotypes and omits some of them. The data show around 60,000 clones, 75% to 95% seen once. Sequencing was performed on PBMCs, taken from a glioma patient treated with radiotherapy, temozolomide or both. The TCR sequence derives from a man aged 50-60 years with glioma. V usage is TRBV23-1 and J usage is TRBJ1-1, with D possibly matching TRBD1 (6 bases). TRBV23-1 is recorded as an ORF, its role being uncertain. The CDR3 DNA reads TGCGCCAGCAGTCAATGTCGGGACACATGTACTGAAGCTTTCTTT. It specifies CASSQCRDTCTEAFF.